The clone carrying this TCR beta chain was detected only once. No antigen is known for it. The record originates from a study of CD8 T cells in Susac syndrome. Reverse transcription of roughly 0.5 to 1 ug RNA was performed with random hexamers. Amplification of TCR beta CDR3 spanned 54 Vbeta and 13 Jbeta via immunoSEQ multiplex PCR. TCRdb independently ran MiXCR on the immunoSEQ multiplex PCR reads; one entry per CDR3 protein. Of roughly 150,000 distinct CDR3 sequences detected, approximately 90% appear once; the ten largest clones hold around 0.08%. Study results and caveats: The study admitted that it had a relatively small number of individuals in its TCR sequencing and HLA analysis.

The authors carried out high-throughput sequencing of TCR beta. They applied it to CD8+ and CD4+ T cells obtained from blood. Healthy donors served as the controls. They were matched for age and sex. V was clipped by 7 bases and J by 2 bases; unmatched bases: 4. CDR1 DFQATT and CDR2 SNEGSKA come from the germline V gene (reference sequence). CDR3 length: 14 residues. V usage is TRBV20-1 and J usage is TRBJ2-3; 12 positions match TRBD2. Material for sequencing was CD4+ T cells from PBMCs. This receptor was taken from a human donor in good health. CDR3 DNA: TGCAGTGTAGCTAGCGGGGGGGTCACAGATACGCAGTATTTT. This sequence encodes CSVASGGVTDTQYF.